Included here is one T cell receptor (beta chain) sequence, with context. Its antigen remains unidentified. Donors were drawn from the approximately 130-subject validation cohort, separate from the roughly 610-subject first cohort. The record originates from a study of cytomegalovirus exposure and HLA in healthy donors. Some clones are missing from TCRdb's copy, which holds only in-frame ones; the method was immunoSEQ multiplex PCR. The sample comprises 150,000 to 200,000 clones, about 90% of which are singletons, and roughly 4.2% rests with the top ten. Overall study results and limits: Most TCR sequences showed up rarely, but some public TCRs showed up in many donors. Subsequent analysis revealed that first-cohort TCR clusters tended to co-occur in the roughly 120 validation repertoires.

The germline V gene has CDR1 MNHEY and CDR2 SMNVEV (reference sequence). With 2 bases removed from V and 2 bases from J, the gap between germline ends came to 21 bases. This CDR3 is built from 19 residues. The J gene is TRBJ2-2, the V gene TRBV27, with D maybe TRBD1 (6 bases). Input material: PBMCs. This sequence was found in a man younger than 30 in good health and CMV-seropositive. The DNA of the CDR3 is TGTGCCAGCAGTTTAGGGACCTGGACCGGGACACCAAACACCGGGGAGCTGTTTTTT. This encodes CASSLGTWTGTPNTGELFF.